Listed below are T cell receptor beta chains from one sample, sequenced in a study of CD8+ T cells in alopecia areata. Data came from immunoSEQ multiplex PCR; TCRdb stores just in-frame clones and leaves some out. Of a few hundred thousand clones listed, roughly three fifths are singletons. Sequencing was done on a sample of CD8+ T cells sorted from blood. The receptors originated from a human donor in good health. The CDR3 runs from the conserved cysteine through the conserved F or W. D genes are given only for firm matches. Size is omitted from some rows. Given values are once, few, many or a class for expanded clones.

clone size	D gene	V gene	J gene	CDR3 protein	CDR3 DNA
.	.	TRBV29-1	TRBJ2-1	CSVSQENEQFF	TGCAGCGTTAGCCAAGAAAATGAGCAGTTCTTC
few	.	TRBV7-2	TRBJ2-7	CASSYSPGDEQYF	TGTGCCAGCAGCTATTCCCCGGGTGACGAGCAGTACTTC
few	.	TRBV7-9	TRBJ1-6	CASSFPAETTLHF	TGTGCCAGCAGCTTCCCGGCGGAAACCACCCTCCACTTT
.	.	TRBV13	TRBJ1-1	CASSLGKGADYKAFF	TGTGCCAGCAGCTTGGGAAAGGGAGCGGATTATAAAGCTTTCTTT
.	.	TRBV29-1	TRBJ2-2	CSALMGSWELFF	TGCAGCGCACTAATGGGATCGTGGGAGCTGTTTTTT
.	TRBD2	TRBV11-2	TRBJ2-5	CASSLGVAGDETQYF	TGTGCCAGCAGCTTAGGGGTAGCGGGGGACGAGACCCAGTACTTC
.	.	TRBV5-4	TRBJ1-1	CASSLSGGEAFF	TGTGCCAGCAGCTTGTCGGGGGGCGAGGCTTTCTTT
.	.	TRBV4-1	TRBJ2-5	CASSPFGGDPRETQYF	TGCGCCAGCAGCCCCTTTGGGGGAGACCCAAGAGAGACCCAGTACTTC
few	.	TRBV7-9	TRBJ1-1	CASSLVIGDNEAFF	TGTGCCAGCAGCTTAGTAATAGGGGACAACGAAGCTTTCTTT
.	.	TRBV4-2	TRBJ2-7	CASSQDMGVEQYF	TGTGCCAGCAGCCAAGATATGGGGGTGGAGCAGTACTTC
.	TRBD1	TRBV7-9	TRBJ2-5	CASSTLPGQGEETQYF	TGTGCCAGCAGCACGCTACCGGGACAGGGGGAGGAGACCCAGTACTTC
.	.	TRBV29-1	TRBJ2-7	CSVEGLSYEQYF	TGCAGCGTTGAGGGACTGAGCTACGAGCAGTACTTC
.	.	TRBV15	TRBJ2-7	CATSRERIYEQYF	TGTGCCACCAGCAGAGAACGAATCTACGAGCAGTACTTC
.	.	TRBV30	TRBJ2-1	CAWSEASYNEQFF	TGTGCCTGGAGTGAGGCCTCCTACAATGAGCAGTTCTTC
.	TRBD1	TRBV27	TRBJ1-2	CASSPGGTLYGYTF	TGTGCCAGCAGCCCAGGGGGGACCCTCTATGGCTACACCTTC
.	TRBD1	TRBV4-2	TRBJ1-5	CASSQVTGDRNQPQHF	TGTGCCAGCAGCCAAGTTACAGGGGACAGAAATCAGCCCCAGCATTTT
.	.	TRBV29-1	TRBJ2-2	CSVTERANTGELFF	TGCAGCGTGACGGAGCGGGCGAACACCGGGGAGCTGTTTTTT
.	.	TRBV2	TRBJ1-2	CASSDGIYGYTF	TGTGCCAGCAGTGACGGGATCTATGGCTACACCTTC
.	TRBD2	TRBV9	TRBJ2-5	CASSVGAGEETQYF	TGTGCCAGCAGCGTAGGGGCGGGGGAAGAGACCCAGTACTTC
many	.	TRBV5-1	TRBJ1-2	CASSWDGPRANYGYTF	TGCGCCAGCAGCTGGGATGGCCCCCGAGCTAACTATGGCTACACCTTC
once	.	TRBV4-1	TRBJ2-3	CASSRGTPDTQYF	TGCGCCAGCAGCCGAGGGACGCCAGATACGCAGTATTTT
few	TRBD2	TRBV5-1	TRBJ2-7	CASSSGLAGHYEQYF	TGCGCCAGCAGCTCTGGACTAGCGGGGCACTACGAGCAGTACTTC
few	TRBD2	TRBV29-1	TRBJ2-7	CSVEGTSGAYEQYF	TGCAGCGTCGAAGGGACTAGCGGGGCCTACGAGCAGTACTTC
.	.	TRBV27	TRBJ1-6	CASRPGVGNSPLHF	TGTGCCAGCAGGCCAGGGGTGGGTAATTCACCCCTCCACTTT
once	.	TRBV30	TRBJ2-2	CAWRGGAGTGELFF	TGTGCCTGGAGAGGCGGTGCAGGGACCGGGGAGCTGTTTTTT
few	.	TRBV11-2	TRBJ2-7	CASSLGLNYEQYF	TGTGCCAGCAGCTTAGGCCTCAACTACGAGCAGTACTTC